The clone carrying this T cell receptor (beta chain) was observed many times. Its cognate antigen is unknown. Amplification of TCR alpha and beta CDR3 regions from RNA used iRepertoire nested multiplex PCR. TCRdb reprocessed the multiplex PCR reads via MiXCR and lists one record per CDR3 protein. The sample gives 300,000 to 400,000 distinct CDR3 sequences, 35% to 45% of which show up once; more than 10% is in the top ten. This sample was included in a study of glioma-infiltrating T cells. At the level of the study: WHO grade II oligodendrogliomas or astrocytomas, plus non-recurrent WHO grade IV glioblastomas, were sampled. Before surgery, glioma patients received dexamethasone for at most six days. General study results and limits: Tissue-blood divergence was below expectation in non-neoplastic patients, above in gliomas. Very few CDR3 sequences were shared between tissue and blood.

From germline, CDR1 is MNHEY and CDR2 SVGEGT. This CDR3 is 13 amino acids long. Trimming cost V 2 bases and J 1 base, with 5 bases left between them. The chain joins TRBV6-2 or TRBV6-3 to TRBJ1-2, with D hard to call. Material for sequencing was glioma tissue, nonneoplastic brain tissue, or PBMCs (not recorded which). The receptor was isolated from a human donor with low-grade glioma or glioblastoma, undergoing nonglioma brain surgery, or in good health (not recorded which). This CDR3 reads CASSYQDNYGYTF. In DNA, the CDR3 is TGTGCCAGCAGTTACCAGGATAACTATGGCTACACCTTC.